This T cell receptor (beta chain) appears in the sequencing data of a study of blood T cell repertoires in COVID-19. Source study methods: Amplification from reference gene primers served as the basis for estimated nucleated cell counts. TCRdb keeps only in-frame clones here, not all; method: immunoSEQ multiplex PCR. That table is the source of V, J and clone size, and D and trimming were worked out from the DNA. The sample holds 150,000 to 200,000 clones, 87% seen once. This clone was detected once. Cohort 3 donors counted as recovered after two negative PCRs, clearance, or resolved symptoms. Germline loops: CDR1 SGHDN, CDR2 FVKESK. V gave up 4 bases and J gave up 4 bases, with 13 bases separating them. The CDR3 totals 14 residues.

The V gene is TRBV14, the J gene TRBJ1-2; the D gene is possibly TRBD1 (5 bases). The receptor comes from a woman younger than 45 who had recovered from COVID-19. Source material: PBMCs or T cells enriched from blood (not recorded which). CDR3 DNA: TGTGCCAGCAGCCGGAGGGGACTGATCTATGGCTACACCTTC. This encodes CASSRRGLIYGYTF.